The 24 T cell receptor gamma chains below were found in one sample sequenced in a study of gamma-delta chains in newborns, infants, children. TCRdb called clones anew from the reads with CATT. Among fewer than 450 gamma-chain clones listed, less than 55% were seen once. Sequencing was performed on blood. These receptors came from a child who was a newborn, infant or young child, either healthy, febrile or measles-vaccinated (not recorded which).

This clone is large by share. A single base separates this from a much larger clone, so it may be a read error. This chain joins TRGV9 and TRGJP. The CDR3 contains 16 residues. V shed 0 bases and J 6 bases; nucleotides not matched to a gene: 2. Germline V gene lookup returns CDR1 GITISATS and CDR2 ISYDGTV (reference sequence). The DNA for the CDR3 is TGTGCCTTGTGGGAGGTGCCAGAGTTGGGCAAAAAAATCAAGGTATTT. The encoded protein is CALWEVPELGKKIKVF.

The V call is TRGV9, the J call TRGJP. TCRdb records no J gene; here it was assigned by comparing the DNA to germline. The CDR3 is 16 residues long. With V trimmed by 0 bases and J by 10 bases, 6 bases remained unmatched. The germline V gene encodes CDR1 GITISATS and CDR2 ISYDGTV (reference sequence). DNA of the CDR3: TGTGCCTTGTGGGAGGTGCGAGTATTGGGCAAAAAAATCAAGGTATTT. Translation: CALWEVRVLGKKIKVF.

This clone was picked up one time. A much larger clone lies a single base off, so this may be a read error. The chain recombines TRGV4 with TRGJ1 or TRGJ2. The J gene, absent from TCRdb, was called here by matching the DNA to germline. CDR1 is EGSTGY, CDR2 YDSYTSSV, per germline. CDR3 length: 13 amino acids. CDR3 protein: CATWGPNCYKKLF. The CDR3 nucleotides are TGTGCCACCTGGGGCCCGAATTGTTATAAGAAACTCTTT.

This clone is classed as large. This chain uses TRGV9 with TRGJ1 or TRGJ2. TCRdb leaves out the J gene; it was filled in here by matching the DNA to germline. The CDR3 is 13 residues long. The J segment lost 5 bases and the V segment lost 0 bases, leaving 4 bases of the junction unmatched. CDR1 and CDR2 (germline): GITISATS, ISYDGTV (reference sequence). In DNA, the CDR3 is TGTGCCTTGTGGGAGGTGCGTCATTATAAGAAACTCTTT. It specifies CALWEVRHYKKLF.

Remarks on this clone: A much bigger clone sits one base away, suggesting this may be a read error. The chain combines TRGV3 with TRGJP1. No J gene was available from TCRdb, and it was assigned here by a germline match of the DNA. V was clipped by 3 bases and J by 8 bases; unmatched bases: 9. Germline loops: CDR1 VTNTFY, CDR2 YDVSTARD (reference sequence). The CDR3 has 14 residues. The CDR3 DNA is TGTGCCACCTGGGACGGGCTCGGGGGTTGGTTCAAGATATTT. It codes for CATWDGLGGWFKIF.

The gene calls are TRGV4 and TRGJP2. TCRdb lists no J gene, so it was determined here by aligning the DNA to germline. This CDR3 has 14 residues. V was clipped by 5 bases and J by 0 bases; unmatched bases: 3. From germline, CDR1 is EGSTGY and CDR2 YDSYTSSV. CDR3 region: CATWVYSSDWIKTF. The DNA of the CDR3 is TGTGCCACCTGGGTCTATAGTAGTGATTGGATCAAGACGTTT.

Details on this clone: This same CDR3 is encoded by further DNA sequences in the sample. The rearrangement uses TRGV9 and TRGJP. Here the J gene came from matching the DNA to germline, since TCRdb omits it. The CDR3 is 16 residues long. The V gene's germline CDR1 is GITISATS and CDR2 ISYDGTV (reference sequence). Unmatched junction bases numbered 2, after V lost 3 bases and J lost 3 bases. The CDR3 DNA reads TGTGCCTTGTGGGAGCAGCAAGAGTTGGGCAAAAAAATCAAGGTATTT. As protein: CALWEQQELGKKIKVF.

This clone was seen only once. Just one base apart from a much larger clone, this may be a read error. The same CDR3 is also encoded by other DNA sequences in this sample. TRGV9 is the V gene, and the J gene was not called. From germline, CDR1 is GITISATS and CDR2 ISYDGTV (reference sequence). This CDR3 comprises 16 residues. For the CDR3, the DNA is TGTGCCTTGTGGGAGGTGCGGGCGTTGGGCAAAAAAATAAAGGTATTT. Its protein product is CALWEVRALGKKIKVF.

This clone was seen a handful of times. A much larger clone is a single base away; this may be a read error. Other DNA sequences in this sample translate to the same CDR3. CDR3 residues: CALWEEQELGKKIKVF. Written as DNA, the CDR3 is TGTGCCTTGTGGGAGGAGCAAGAGTTGGGCAAAAAAATCAAGGTATTT. The chain combines TRGV9 with TRGJP. Since TCRdb gives no J gene, matching the DNA to germline was used here to assign it. J was trimmed by 3 bases and V by 2 bases; bases with no gene match: 1. This CDR3 has 16 residues. Per the germline V gene, CDR1 is GITISATS and CDR2 is ISYDGTV (reference sequence).

This chain joins TRGV8 and TRGJ1 or TRGJ2. The J gene was missing in TCRdb and was found by matching the end of the DNA to germline. J lost 3 bases, V lost 4 bases, and 3 bases had no gene match. The CDR3 sequence is 12 residues long. From germline, CDR1 is VENAVY and CDR2 YDSYNSRV. For the CDR3, the DNA is TGTGCCACCTGGGAGGGTTATTATAAGAAACTCTTT. Protein: CATWEGYYKKLF.

This clone has a handful of counts. The chain has TRGV9 and TRGJP1. Germline trimming cut 3 bases from V and 5 bases from J; bases unmatched to any gene: 9. This CDR3 is 15 amino acids long. Germline V gene data show CDR1 as GITISATS and CDR2 as ISYDGTV (reference sequence). The CDR3 is CALWETTTTGWFKIF. The CDR3 bases are TGTGCCTTGTGGGAGACCACTACGACTGGTTGGTTCAAGATATTT.

The chain's CDR3 is CASHPLYYKKLF. Written as DNA, the CDR3 is TGTGCCTCCCACCCATTATATTATAAGAAACTCTTT. No V gene was called, and the J gene is TRGJ1 or TRGJ2. CDR3 length equals 12 residues.

The sample holds a few counts of this clone. The chain recombines TRGV9 with TRGJP. The V and J ends lost 0 bases and 7 bases, in that order; junction bases with no gene match: 12. The CDR3 has 19 amino acids. The germline V gene encodes CDR1 GITISATS and CDR2 ISYDGTV (reference sequence). The CDR3 sequence is CALWEVHATPELGKKIKVF. CDR3 coding DNA: TGTGCCTTGTGGGAGGTGCATGCCACCCCCGAGTTGGGCAAAAAAATCAAGGTATTT.

By its share, this clone is large (0.1 to 1%). The genes are TRGV2 and TRGJ1 or TRGJ2. No J gene was available from TCRdb, and it was assigned here by a germline match of the DNA. This CDR3 region has 11 residues. The V gene end was trimmed by 0 bases and the J gene end by 8 bases; junction bases not matched to a gene: 1. From germline, CDR1 is EGSNGY and CDR2 YDSYNSKV. The CDR3 loop is CATWDGDKKLF. CDR3 DNA: TGTGCCACCTGGGACGGGGATAAGAAACTCTTT.

The chain combines TRGV3 with TRGJ1 or TRGJ2. Because TCRdb records no J gene, it was assigned here through a match of the DNA to germline. CDR3 length: 12 residues. The germline CDR1 and CDR2 sequences are VTNTFY and YDVSTARD (reference sequence). Germline trimming cut 1 base from V and 9 bases from J; bases unmatched to any gene: 6. The CDR3 reads CATWDRPFKKLF. CDR3 in DNA: TGTGCCACCTGGGACAGACCATTTAAGAAACTCTTT.

V usage is TRGV5 and J usage is TRGJP1. The J gene, left out of TCRdb, was set here by checking the DNA against germline. CDR3 length equals 16 residues. Germline CDR1 VINAFY, CDR2 YDVSNSKD. With 6 bases clipped from V and 0 bases from J, the junction kept 10 bases outside the gene matches. The CDR3 sequence: CATWSFGYTTGWFKIF. CDR3 DNA: TGTGCCACCTGGAGTTTTGGCTATACCACTGGTTGGTTCAAGATATTT.

Remarks on this clone: Being one base from a much bigger clone, this may be a read error. Other DNA variants within this sample encode the same CDR3. This sequence joins TRGV9 and TRGJP. In the absence of a J gene in TCRdb, the DNA was matched to germline to assign it here. The CDR3 is 16 amino acids. The J segment lost 9 bases and the V segment lost 0 bases, leaving 5 bases of the junction unmatched. Germline V CDR1 and CDR2: GITISATS, ISYDGTV (reference sequence). Here the CDR3 reads CALWEVRGLGKKIKVF. The DNA of the CDR3 is TGTGCCTTGTGGGAGGTGAGAGGGTTGGGCAAAAAAATCAAGGTATTT.

With regard to this clone: One end of the junction fails to match germline, which may point to a read error. The same CDR3 can be traced to other DNA sequences in this sample. J is TRGJP and V is TRGV9. The J gene, not given by TCRdb, was assigned here from a germline match of the nucleotide sequence. CDR1 and CDR2 (germline): GITISATS, ISYDGTV (reference sequence). This CDR3 has 16 residues. The CDR3 region has the DNA TGTGCCTTGTGGGAGGTGAAGGAGTTGGGCAAAAAAACCAAGGTATTT. Its translation: CALWEVKELGKKTKVF.

This clone is termed large (0.1 to 1%). The genes are TRGV3 and TRGJP2. The J gene, missing from TCRdb, was assigned here through DNA to germline matching. The germline V gene has CDR1 VTNTFY and CDR2 YDVSTARD (reference sequence). The CDR3 is 15 residues long. The V and J ends lost 0 bases and 7 bases, in that order; junction bases with no gene match: 8. CDR3 residues: CATWDRPKSDWIKTF. For the CDR3, the DNA is TGTGCCACCTGGGACAGGCCGAAATCTGATTGGATCAAGACGTTT.

The chain employs TRGV4 and TRGJ1 or TRGJ2. No J gene is reported in TCRdb; it was inferred here by comparing the DNA with germline. The CDR3 loop spans 14 amino acids. Germline values: CDR1 EGSTGY, CDR2 YDSYTSSV. V was pared by 1 base and J by 0 bases, with 3 bases of the junction left unmatched. For the CDR3, the DNA is TGTGCCACCTGGGATGGATTGAATTATTATAAGAAACTCTTT. Its translation: CATWDGLNYYKKLF.

In nucleotides, the CDR3 is TGTGCCACCTGGGACGAACAGTATAAGAAACTCTTT. Translating it yields CATWDEQYKKLF. The rearrangement joins TRGV2 to TRGJ1 or TRGJ2. In the absence of a J gene in TCRdb, the DNA was matched to germline to assign it here. The CDR3 is 12 amino acids. V shed 2 bases and J 7 bases; nucleotides not matched to a gene: 5. CDR1 and CDR2 (germline): EGSNGY, YDSYNSKV.

In its sample, this clone was seen a few times. The chain joins TRGV3 to TRGJ1 or TRGJ2. No J gene was available from TCRdb, and it was assigned here by a germline match of the DNA. Germline CDR1 and CDR2: VTNTFY and YDVSTARD (reference sequence). CDR3 size: 11 residues. After removal of 5 bases from V and 8 bases from J, the junction contained 6 bases not matched to a gene. The CDR3 reads CATWVMDKKLF. In nucleotides, the CDR3 is TGTGCCACCTGGGTTATGGATAAGAAACTCTTT.

By share, this clone counts as large. Being one base from a much bigger clone, this may be a read error. Distinct nucleotide sequences in the sample also encode this CDR3. The rearrangement links TRGV9 to TRGJP. The J gene is not listed in TCRdb, so it was assigned here from a DNA match to germline. Germline trimming cut 0 bases from V and 6 bases from J; bases unmatched to any gene: 2. CDR1 and CDR2 (germline): GITISATS, ISYDGTV (reference sequence). The CDR3 loop spans 16 amino acids. The CDR3 sequence is CALWEVRELGKKIKVF. CDR3 sequence (DNA): TGTGCCTTGTGGGAGGTGCGAGAGTTGGGCAAAAAAATCAAGGTATTT.

The CDR3 bases are TGTGCCACCGGGAATTATTATAAGAAACTCTTT. Its translation: CATGNYYKKLF. This sequence joins TRGV3 and TRGJ1 or TRGJ2. Matching the DNA to germline supplied the J gene, which TCRdb does not give. The CDR3 sequence is 11 residues long. Trimming cost V 9 bases and J 0 bases; bases outside gene matches: 2. CDR1 is VTNTFY and CDR2 is YDVSTARD in the germline V gene (reference sequence).